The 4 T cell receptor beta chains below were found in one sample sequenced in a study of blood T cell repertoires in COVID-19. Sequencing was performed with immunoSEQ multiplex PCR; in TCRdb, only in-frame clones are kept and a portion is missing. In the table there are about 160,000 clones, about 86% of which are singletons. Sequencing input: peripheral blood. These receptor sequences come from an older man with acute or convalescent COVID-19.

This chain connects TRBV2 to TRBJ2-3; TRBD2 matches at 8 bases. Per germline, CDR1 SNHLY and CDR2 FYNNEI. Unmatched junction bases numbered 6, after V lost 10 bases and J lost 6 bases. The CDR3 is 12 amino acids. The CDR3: CANSGSRDTQYF. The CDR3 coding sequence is TGTGCCAACAGCGGGAGTAGGGATACGCAGTATTTT.

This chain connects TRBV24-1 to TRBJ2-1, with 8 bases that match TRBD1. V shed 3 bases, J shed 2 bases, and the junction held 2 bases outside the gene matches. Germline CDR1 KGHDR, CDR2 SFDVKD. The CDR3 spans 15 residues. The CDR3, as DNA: TGTGCCACCAGTGATGACAGGGGCCCCTACAATGAGCAGTTCTTC. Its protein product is CATSDDRGPYNEQFF.

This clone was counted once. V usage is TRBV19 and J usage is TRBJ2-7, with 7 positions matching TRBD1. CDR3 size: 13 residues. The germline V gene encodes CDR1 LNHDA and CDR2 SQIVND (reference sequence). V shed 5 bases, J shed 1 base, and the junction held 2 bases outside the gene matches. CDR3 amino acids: CASSSTGSYEQYF. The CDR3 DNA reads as TGTGCCAGTAGTTCGACAGGGTCCTACGAGCAGTACTTC.

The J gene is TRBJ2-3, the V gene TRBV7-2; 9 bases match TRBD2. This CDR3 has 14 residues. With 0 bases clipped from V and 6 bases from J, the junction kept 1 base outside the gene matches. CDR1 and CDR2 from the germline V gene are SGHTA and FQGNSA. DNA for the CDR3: TGTGCCAGCAGCTTAGCGGCGGGGGGGGATACGCAGTATTTT. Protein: CASSLAAGGDTQYF.